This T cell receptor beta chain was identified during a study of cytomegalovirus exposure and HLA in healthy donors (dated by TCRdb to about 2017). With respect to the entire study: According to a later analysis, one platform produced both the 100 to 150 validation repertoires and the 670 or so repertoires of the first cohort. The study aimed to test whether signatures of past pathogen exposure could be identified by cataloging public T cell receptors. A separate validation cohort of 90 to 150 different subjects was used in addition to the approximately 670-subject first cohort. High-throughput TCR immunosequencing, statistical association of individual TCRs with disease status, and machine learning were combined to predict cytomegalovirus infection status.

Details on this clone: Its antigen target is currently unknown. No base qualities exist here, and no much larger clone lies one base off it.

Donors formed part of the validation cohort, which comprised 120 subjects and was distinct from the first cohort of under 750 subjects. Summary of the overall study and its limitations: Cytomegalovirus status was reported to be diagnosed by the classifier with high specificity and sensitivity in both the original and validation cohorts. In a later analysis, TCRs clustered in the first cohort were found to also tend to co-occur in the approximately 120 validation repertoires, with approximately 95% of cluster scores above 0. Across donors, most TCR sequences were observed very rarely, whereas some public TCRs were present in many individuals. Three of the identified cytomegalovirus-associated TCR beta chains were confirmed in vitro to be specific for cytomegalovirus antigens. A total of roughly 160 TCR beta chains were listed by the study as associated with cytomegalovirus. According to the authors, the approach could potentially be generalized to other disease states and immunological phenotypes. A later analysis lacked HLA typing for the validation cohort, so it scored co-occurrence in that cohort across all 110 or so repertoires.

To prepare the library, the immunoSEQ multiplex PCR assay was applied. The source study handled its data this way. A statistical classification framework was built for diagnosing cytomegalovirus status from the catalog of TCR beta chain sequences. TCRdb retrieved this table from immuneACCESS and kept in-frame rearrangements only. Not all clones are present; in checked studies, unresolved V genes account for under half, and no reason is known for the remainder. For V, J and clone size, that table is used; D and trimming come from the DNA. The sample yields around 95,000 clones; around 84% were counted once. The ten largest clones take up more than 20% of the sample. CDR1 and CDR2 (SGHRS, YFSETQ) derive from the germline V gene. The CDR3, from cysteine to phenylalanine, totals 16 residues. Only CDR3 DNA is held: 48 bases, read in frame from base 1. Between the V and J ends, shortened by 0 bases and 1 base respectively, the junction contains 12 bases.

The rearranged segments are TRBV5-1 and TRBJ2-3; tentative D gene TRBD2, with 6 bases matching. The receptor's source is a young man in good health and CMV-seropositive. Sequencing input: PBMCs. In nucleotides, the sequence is TGCGCCAGCAGCTTGGTTGGCGGGACCGGCACAGATACGCAGTATTTT. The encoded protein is CASSLVGGTGTDTQYF.